Each of the 3 T cell receptor beta chains below was sequenced from the same sample in a study of CD8+ T cells in alopecia areata (dated by TCRdb to 2016 to 2019). Libraries came from the immunoSEQ multiplex PCR assay. To provide template for TCR sequencing, every sample had RNA extracted and reverse transcribed into cDNA. TCRdb limited this immuneACCESS table to in-frame rearrangements with V and J called. A share of clones is missing; checked studies link under half to unresolved V genes, and the rest is unexplained. The sample data list 150,000 to 250,000 clones, and 45% to 75% of these were observed just once. Of the sample, about 3.5% falls within the top ten clones. Sample time point, as interpreted from the label and publication: about four weeks on oral tofacitinib. This specimen's treatment or condition label, interpreted: oral pan-JAK inhibitor, 5-10 mg twice daily. The input for sequencing was CD4+ T cells sorted from blood, taken at week 4, from a patient treated with tofacitinib. These receptor sequences come from a human donor with alopecia areata.

The J gene is TRBJ1-2, the V gene TRBV9; TRBD1 is a possible D gene (6 bases). This CDR3 is built from 15 residues. The V end was cut by 3 bases, the J end by 4 bases, with 16 bases between. Germline V gene data show CDR1 as SGDLS and CDR2 as YYNGEE. DNA of the CDR3: TGTGCCAGCAGCGACCTTACAGGGCAGGGCTATGGCTACACCTTC. It codes for CASSDLTGQGYGYTF.

CDR3 protein: CAIRGSGDAENIQYF. The DNA for the CDR3 is TGTGCCATCAGGGGAAGCGGGGATGCAGAAAACATTCAGTACTTC. V and J are TRBV10-3 and TRBJ2-4; TRBD2 matches 7 bases. From germline, CDR1 is ENHRY and CDR2 SYGVKD. Trimming at V came to 6 bases and at J to 5 bases, leaving 10 bases not matched to a gene. The CDR3 covers 15 residues.

The chain uses TRBV7-9 and TRBJ1-2; perhaps TRBD1 as D (5 bases). This CDR3 comprises 15 residues. V was trimmed by 1 base and J by 4 bases, leaving 13 bases between them. CDR1 SEHNR and CDR2 FQNEAQ come from the germline V gene (reference sequence). CDR3 residues: CASSLEEGRSYGYTF. In nucleotides, the CDR3 is TGTGCCAGCAGCTTAGAGGAGGGGAGAAGCTATGGCTACACCTTC.